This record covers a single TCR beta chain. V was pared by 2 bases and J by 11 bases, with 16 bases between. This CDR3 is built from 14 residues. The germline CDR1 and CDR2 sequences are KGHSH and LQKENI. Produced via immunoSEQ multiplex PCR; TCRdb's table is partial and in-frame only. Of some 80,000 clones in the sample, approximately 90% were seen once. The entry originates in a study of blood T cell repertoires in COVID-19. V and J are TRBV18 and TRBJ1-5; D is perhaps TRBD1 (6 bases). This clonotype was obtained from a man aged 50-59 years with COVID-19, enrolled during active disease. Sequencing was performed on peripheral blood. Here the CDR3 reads CASSPGGGREAQHF. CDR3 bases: TGTGCCAGCTCACCAGGCGGGGGGCGGGAGGCCCAGCATTTT.